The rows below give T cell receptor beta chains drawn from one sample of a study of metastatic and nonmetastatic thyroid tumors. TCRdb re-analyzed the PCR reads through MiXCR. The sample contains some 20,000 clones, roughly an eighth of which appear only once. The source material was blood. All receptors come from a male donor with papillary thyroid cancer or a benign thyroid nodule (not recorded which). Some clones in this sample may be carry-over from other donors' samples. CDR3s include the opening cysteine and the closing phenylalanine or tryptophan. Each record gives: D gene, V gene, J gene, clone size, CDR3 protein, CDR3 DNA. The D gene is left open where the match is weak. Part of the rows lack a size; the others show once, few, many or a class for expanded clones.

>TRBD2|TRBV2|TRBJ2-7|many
CASTEGGPSSYEQYF
TGTGCCAGCACCGAGGGAGGGCCCTCCTCCTACGAGCAGTACTTC
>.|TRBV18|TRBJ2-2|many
CASSPDSRTGELFF
TGTGCCAGCTCTCCCGACTCGCGCACCGGGGAGCTGTTTTTT
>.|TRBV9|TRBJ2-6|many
CASSVVGGSGANVLTF
TGTGCCAGCAGCGTAGTTGGTGGGTCTGGGGCCAACGTCCTGACTTTC
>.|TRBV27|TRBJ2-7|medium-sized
CASSLLGAGYEQYF
TGTGCCAGCAGTTTATTAGGGGCCGGATACGAGCAGTACTTC
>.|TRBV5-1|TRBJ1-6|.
CASSLGQDLSPLHF
TGCGCCAGCAGCTTGGGACAGGATCTATCACCCCTCCACTTT
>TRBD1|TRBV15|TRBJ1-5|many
CATSRGKWTGGDQPQHF
TGTGCCACCAGCAGAGGAAAATGGACAGGGGGAGATCAGCCCCAGCATTTT
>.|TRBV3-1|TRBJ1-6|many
CASRGASYNSPLHF
TGTGCCAGCAGGGGGGCCTCCTATAATTCACCCCTCCACTTT
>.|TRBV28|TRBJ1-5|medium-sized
CASSLGQPQHF
TGTGCCAGCAGTTTGGGACAGCCCCAGCATTTT
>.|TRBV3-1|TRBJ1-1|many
CASSQVTGTEAFF
TGTGCCAGCAGCCAAGTCACAGGCACTGAAGCTTTCTTT
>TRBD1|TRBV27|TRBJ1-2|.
CASSPWTGTYGYTF
TGTGCCAGCAGTCCCTGGACAGGTACCTATGGCTACACCTTC
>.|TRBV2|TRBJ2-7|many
CANSGDGVGEQYF
TGTGCCAACTCGGGAGATGGCGTCGGCGAGCAGTACTTC
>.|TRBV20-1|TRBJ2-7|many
CSARTGTQRGQYF
TGCAGTGCTCGGACGGGAACCCAACGAGGGCAGTACTTC
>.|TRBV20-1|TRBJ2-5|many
CSAREETQYF
TGCAGTGCTAGAGAAGAGACCCAGTACTTC
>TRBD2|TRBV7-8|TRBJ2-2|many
CASSTGTSGMNTGELFF
TGTGCCAGCAGCACCGGGACTAGCGGGATGAACACCGGGGAGCTGTTTTTT
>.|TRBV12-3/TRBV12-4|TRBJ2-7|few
CASSLVLKTYEQYF
TGTGCCAGCAGTTTGGTACTAAAAACCTACGAGCAGTACTTC
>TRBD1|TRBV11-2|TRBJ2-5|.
CASSLGIDRGQETQYF
TGTGCCAGCAGCCTAGGAATCGACAGGGGCCAAGAGACCCAGTACTTC
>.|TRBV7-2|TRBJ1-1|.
CASSRQEDTEAFF
TGTGCCAGCAGCCGACAGGAGGACACTGAAGCTTTCTTT
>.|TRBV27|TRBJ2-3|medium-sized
CASSSYPGPRTDTQYF
TGTGCCAGCAGTTCCTATCCGGGACCCCGAACAGATACGCAGTATTTT
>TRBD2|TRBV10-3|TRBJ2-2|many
CAITDRVRTSGTNTGELFF
TGTGCCATCACGGACAGGGTGCGGACTAGCGGGACGAACACCGGGGAGCTGTTTTTT
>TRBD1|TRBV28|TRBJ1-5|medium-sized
CASSPGQGSNQPQHF
TGTGCCAGCAGCCCGGGACAGGGGAGCAATCAGCCCCAGCATTTT
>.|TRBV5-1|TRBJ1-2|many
CASSLVTGKSYGYTF
TGCGCCAGCAGCTTGGTAACAGGGAAGAGCTATGGCTACACCTTC
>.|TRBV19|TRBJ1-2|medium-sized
CASNKQPNNYGYTF
TGTGCCAGTAACAAACAGCCGAATAACTATGGCTACACCTTC
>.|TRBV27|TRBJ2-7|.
CASRPRDSYEQYF
TGTGCCAGCAGGCCCAGGGACTCCTACGAGCAGTACTTC
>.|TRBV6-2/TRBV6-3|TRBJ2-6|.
CASSYSETGANVLTF
TGTGCCAGCAGTTATTCAGAAACTGGGGCCAACGTCCTGACTTTC
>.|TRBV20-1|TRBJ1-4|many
CSARVYPSPATNEKLFF
TGCAGTGCTAGAGTCTACCCGTCTCCTGCAACTAATGAAAAACTGTTTTTT
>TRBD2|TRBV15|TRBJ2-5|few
CATSRSAGRGPFRQTQYF
TGTGCCACCAGCAGGAGTGCGGGGAGGGGACCTTTTAGGCAGACCCAGTACTTC
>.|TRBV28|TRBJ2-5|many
CASSLFVAETQYF
TGTGCCAGCAGTTTATTCGTAGCAGAGACCCAGTACTTC
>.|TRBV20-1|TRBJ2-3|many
CSASRLAQATDTQYF
TGCAGTGCTAGTCGGCTAGCCCAGGCCACAGATACGCAGTATTTT
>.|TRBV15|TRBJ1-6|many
CATSSGEESSRSPLHF
TGTGCCACCAGCAGTGGGGAGGAGTCTTCGAGATCACCCCTCCACTTT
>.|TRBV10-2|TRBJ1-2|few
CASNPGGKGGYTF
TGCGCCAGCAACCCTGGGGGTAAGGGTGGCTACACCTTC
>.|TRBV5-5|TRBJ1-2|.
CVSSPSLGLKNYGYTF
TGTGTCAGCAGCCCCTCCTTAGGTTTAAAGAACTATGGCTACACCTTC
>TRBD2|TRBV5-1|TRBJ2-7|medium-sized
CASSLGTSGSYEQYF
TGCGCCAGCAGCCTCGGGACTAGCGGTTCCTACGAGCAGTACTTC
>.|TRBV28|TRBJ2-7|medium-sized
CASWGGHGYEQYF
TGTGCCAGCTGGGGAGGACACGGCTACGAGCAGTACTTC
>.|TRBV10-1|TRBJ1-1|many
CASSEGVNTEAFF
TGCGCCAGCAGTGAAGGAGTAAACACTGAAGCTTTCTTT
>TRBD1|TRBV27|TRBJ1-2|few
CASSRQGAHGYTF
TGTGCCAGCAGCAGACAGGGGGCGCATGGCTACACCTTC
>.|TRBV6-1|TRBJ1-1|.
CASSPRKGNTEAFF
TGTGCCAGCAGCCCCCGCAAGGGGAACACTGAAGCTTTCTTT
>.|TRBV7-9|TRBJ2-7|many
CASSSPGPLEQYF
TGTGCCAGCAGCTCTCCAGGCCCCCTCGAGCAGTACTTC
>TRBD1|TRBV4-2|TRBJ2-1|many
CASSQTGTGYNEQFF
TGTGCCAGCAGCCAGACCGGGACAGGGTACAATGAGCAGTTCTTC
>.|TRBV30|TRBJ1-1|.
CAWNTGRNTEAFF
TGTGCCTGGAATACAGGGAGGAACACTGAAGCTTTCTTT
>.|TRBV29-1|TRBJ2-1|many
CSVVRVPGDEQFF
TGCAGCGTTGTCCGAGTCCCGGGGGATGAGCAGTTCTTC
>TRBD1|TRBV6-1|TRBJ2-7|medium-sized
CASRRTGGGEQYF
TGTGCCAGCAGACGGACAGGGGGAGGGGAGCAGTACTTC
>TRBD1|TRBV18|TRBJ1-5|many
CASSGLQGVQPQHF
TGTGCCAGCTCGGGCTTACAGGGGGTTCAGCCCCAGCATTTT
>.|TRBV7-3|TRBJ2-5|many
CASSLRIDDTQYF
TGTGCCAGCAGCCTCAGAATAGATGACACCCAGTACTTC
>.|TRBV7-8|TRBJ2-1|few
CASSRLNNEQFF
TGTGCCAGCAGCCGGCTAAACAATGAGCAGTTCTTC
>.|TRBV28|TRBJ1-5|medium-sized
CASSLSGSSNQPQHF
TGTGCCAGCAGTTTATCCGGGTCCTCCAATCAGCCCCAGCATTTT
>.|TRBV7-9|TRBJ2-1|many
CASSFEGGGIYNEQFF
TGTGCCAGCAGCTTTGAAGGGGGAGGTATCTACAATGAGCAGTTCTTC
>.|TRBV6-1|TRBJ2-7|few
CASSEAPEGAYEQYF
TGTGCCAGCAGTGAAGCGCCGGAGGGAGCCTACGAGCAGTACTTC
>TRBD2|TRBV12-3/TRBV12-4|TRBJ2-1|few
CASSFLAGTRDEQFF
TGTGCCAGCAGTTTCCTAGCGGGGACCCGGGATGAGCAGTTCTTC
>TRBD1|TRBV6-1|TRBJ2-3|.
CASSGSGTASTDTQYF
TGTGCCAGCAGTGGCAGTGGGACAGCTAGCACAGATACGCAGTATTTT
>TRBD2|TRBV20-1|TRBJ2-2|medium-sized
CSARGGLVETGELFF
TGCAGTGCTAGAGGAGGACTAGTGGAAACCGGGGAGCTGTTTTTT
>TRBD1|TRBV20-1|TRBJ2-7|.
CSARGQVGFDEQYF
TGCAGTGCCAGGGGACAGGTGGGTTTCGACGAGCAGTACTTC
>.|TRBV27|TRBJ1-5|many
CASSLGLYNQPQHF
TGTGCCAGCAGCTTAGGACTGTACAATCAGCCCCAGCATTTT
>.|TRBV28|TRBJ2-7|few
CASSHTYEQYF
TGTGCCAGCAGTCATACCTACGAGCAGTACTTC
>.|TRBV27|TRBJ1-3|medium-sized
CASSLREGNTIYF
TGTGCCAGCAGTTTAAGGGAAGGAAACACCATATATTTT
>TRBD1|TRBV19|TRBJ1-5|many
CASRRQGANGPQHF
TGTGCCAGTAGGAGACAGGGGGCAAACGGGCCCCAGCATTTT
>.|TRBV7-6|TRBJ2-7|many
CASSLAAGEQYF
TGTGCCAGCAGCTTAGCCGCGGGCGAGCAGTACTTC
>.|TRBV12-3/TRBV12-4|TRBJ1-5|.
CASSFGGYNQPQHF
TGTGCCAGCAGTTTTGGAGGGTACAATCAGCCCCAGCATTTT
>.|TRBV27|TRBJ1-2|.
CASSSQYSLSGDYGYTF
TGTGCCAGCAGTTCCCAGTACTCCTTATCAGGGGACTATGGCTACACCTTC